Reported below is one T cell receptor (beta chain). This sample stems from a study of T cells in Graves' hyperthyroidism and ophthalmopathy. TCR beta CDR3 regions were amplified from RNA. TCR CDR3 underwent first-round RT-PCR with the HTBI primer set. Each CDR3 protein gets one entry after TCRdb re-called the multiplex PCR reads with MiXCR. In the table there are some 510,000 distinct CDR3 sequences, around 21% of which are singletons. The sequencing sample was made of blood. The sequence was collected from a man younger than 30 with Graves' hyperthyroidism.

CDR3 sequence reads: CASKAQGGYGYTF. CDR3 bases: TGTGCCAGTAAAGCCCAGGGCGGCTATGGCTACACCTTC. The V and J genes are TRBV19 and TRBJ1-2, with D possibly matching TRBD1 (5 bases). CDR1 and CDR2 from the germline V gene are LNHDA and SQIVND (reference sequence). V was clipped by 7 bases and J by 4 bases, with 13 bases between them. The CDR3 runs 13 residues.